A single T cell receptor (beta chain) is shown here with its context. Its target is unknown. Prepared libraries of TCR beta cDNA carried unique molecular identifiers. Around 500,000 cDNA molecules were obtained per 1 to 10 million input T cells. Each CDR3 protein gets one entry after TCRdb re-called the PCR reads with MiXCR. The table includes about 430,000 distinct CDR3 sequences, roughly 38% detected once. The data were obtained in a study of post-analysis software for immune sequencing data. As for the study in general: The disease courses spanned relapsing-remitting, secondary progressive and progressive-relapsing forms of multiple sclerosis. Overall study results and limits: A significant reduction in normalized Chao1 diversity was observed in multiple sclerosis patients versus controls. F measure grouped same-batch samples tightly together.

This receptor was identified in a girl aged 2 to 10 with multiple sclerosis. The material sequenced was blood.

This CDR3 is CASSLGVGYTF. CDR3 in DNA: TGTGCCAGCAGCCTGGGTGTTGGCTACACCTTC. The chain recombines TRBV2 with TRBJ1-2; no clear D gene. V gave up 6 bases and J gave up 7 bases, with 9 bases separating them. This CDR3 spans 11 amino acids. Germline CDR1 and CDR2: SNHLY and FYNNEI. Full variable domain (remainder filled in from reference TRBV2 and TRBJ1-2): EPEVTQTPSHQVTQMGQEVILRCVPISNHLYFYWYRQILGQKVEFLVSFYNNEISEKSEIFDDQFSVERPDGSNFTLKIRSTKLEDSAMYFCASSLGVGYTFGSGTRLTVV.